Each of the 21 T cell receptor beta chains below was sequenced from the same sample in a study of monozygotic twins with inflammatory bowel disease. After re-calling the 5' RACE reads, TCRdb lists one entry per CDR3 protein, DNA absent. Here the sample table reports over 110,000 distinct CDR3 sequences. Sequencing used blood. The receptors shown here come from a human donor with ulcerative colitis or Crohn's disease, or a healthy co-twin of an affected twin (not recorded which).

The rearrangement uses TRBV7-2 and TRBJ2-3; TCRdb lists TRBD1, though no DNA is available to test this call. The germline V gene has CDR1 SGHTA and CDR2 FQGNSA. This CDR3 has 14 residues. The CDR3 protein is CASSSAGDPYTQYF.

The genes are TRBV20-1 and TRBJ1-2. CDR3 length: 14 residues. CDR1 is DFQATT and CDR2 is SNEGSKA in the germline V gene (reference sequence). The CDR3 is CSARDIESLYGYTF.

Here the CDR3 reads CATSRGTGQETQYF. This chain joins TRBV15 and TRBJ2-5; absent DNA, TCRdb's TRBD1 call cannot be checked. Per the germline V gene, CDR1 is LNHNV and CDR2 is YYDKDF (reference sequence). The length of the CDR3 is 14 residues.

This rearrangement joins TRBV5-1 to TRBJ2-7; absent DNA, TCRdb's TRBD1 call cannot be checked. Looked up from germline, CDR1 is SGHRS and CDR2 is YFSETQ. CDR3 length: 14 amino acids. The CDR3 loop is CASSFRDDSYEQYF. Full variable domain (missing parts from reference TRBV5-1 and TRBJ2-7): KAGVTQTPRYLIKTRGQQVTLSCSPISGHRSVSWYQQTPGQGLQFLFEYFSETQRNKGNFPGRFSGRQFSNSRSEMNVSTLELGDSALYLCASSFRDDSYEQYFGPGTRLTVT.

The chain couples TRBV5-1 to TRBJ2-7; TCRdb outputs TRBD1, but without DNA this stays unchecked. From germline, CDR1 is SGHRS and CDR2 YFSETQ. The CDR3 is 13 residues long. Here the CDR3 reads CASSPDTSYEQYF.

V is TRBV19 and J is TRBJ1-1; there is no DNA to check the TCRdb D call of TRBD1. CDR1 LNHDA and CDR2 SQIVND come from the germline V gene (reference sequence). The length of the CDR3 is 16 residues. The CDR3 here is CASSTQRTVENTEAFF.

Measured by frequency, this clonotype is medium-sized. This chain uses TRBV5-1 with TRBJ2-6; the D gene TCRdb calls, TRBD1, cannot be checked with no DNA. CDR3 length: 15 residues. CDR1 SGHRS and CDR2 YFSETQ come from the germline V gene. The CDR3 reads CASAPNPSGANVLTF.

The rearrangement uses TRBV7-8 and TRBJ2-1. From germline, CDR1 is SGHVS and CDR2 FQNEAQ. The CDR3 length is 16 residues. The CDR3 spells CASSRPDYGIYNEQFF.

The V call is TRBV20-1, the J call TRBJ2-5; TCRdb indicates TRBD1, and absent DNA this call remains unverified. In germline, CDR1 is DFQATT, CDR2 SNEGSKA (reference sequence). This CDR3 has 13 residues. The CDR3 sequence is CSASMGPQETQYF.

The V and J genes are TRBV6-2 or TRBV6-3 and TRBJ2-2; the D call of TRBD1 rests on TCRdb alone, since no DNA is present to check it. The CDR3 is made up of 13 amino acids. Germline CDR1 reads MNHEY; CDR2 reads SVGEGT. CDR3 sequence reads: CASSYRGTGELFF.

The V gene is TRBV4-2, the J gene TRBJ2-3; TCRdb's assignment of TRBD2 cannot be checked, as there is no DNA. The CDR3 runs 16 residues. CDR1 and CDR2 (germline): LGHNA, YNFKEQ. CDR3 loop: CASSSLAGGMGDTQYF.

This CDR3 reads CSAASSLAGGPADTQYF. This chain joins TRBV20-1 and TRBJ2-3; checking the TCRdb D call of TRBD2 is not possible without DNA. Per the germline V gene, CDR1 is DFQATT and CDR2 is SNEGSKA (reference sequence). The CDR3 consists of 17 residues.

V usage is TRBV5-1 and J usage is TRBJ1-1; TCRdb's assignment of TRBD1 cannot be checked, as there is no DNA. The CDR3 runs to 16 residues. Germline assignment: CDR1 SGHRS and CDR2 YFSETQ. CDR3 loop: CASSFNPRGGDTEAFF.

This sequence joins TRBV20-1 and TRBJ1-1; TCRdb returns TRBD1, unconfirmable since there is no DNA. Germline V gives CDR1 DFQATT, CDR2 SNEGSKA (reference sequence). This CDR3 is 17 amino acids long. CDR3 in amino acids: CSARDGIGGQGNTEAFF.

The V and J genes are TRBV20-1 and TRBJ1-5; absent DNA, TCRdb's TRBD1 call cannot be checked. The CDR3 sequence is 15 residues long. The germline V gene has CDR1 DFQATT and CDR2 SNEGSKA (reference sequence). CDR3 protein: CSALRDRGDHQPQHF.

J is TRBJ1-2 and V is TRBV18; TCRdb returns TRBD1, unconfirmable since there is no DNA. Looked up from germline, CDR1 is KGHSH and CDR2 is LQKENI. The CDR3 spans 14 residues. CDR3 sequence reads: CASSPNTGVKGYTF.

The CDR3 sequence: CATSKWTEETQYF. The V gene is TRBV24-1, the J gene TRBJ2-5; absent DNA, TCRdb's TRBD1 call cannot be checked. The CDR3 covers 13 residues. CDR1 and CDR2 from the germline V gene are KGHDR and SFDVKD.

V is TRBV12-3 or TRBV12-4 and J is TRBJ1-2; TCRdb names TRBD1, which stays unverified in the absence of DNA. The CDR3 is 14 residues long. CDR3 region: CATDPQGGSSGYTF.

The chain links TRBV6-1 to TRBJ2-5; checking the TCRdb D call of TRBD2 is not possible without DNA. The CDR3 consists of 14 residues. CDR1 MNHNS and CDR2 SASEGT come from the germline V gene. The CDR3 is CASSPGLVWETQYF.

This chain joins TRBV5-1 and TRBJ1-1. The V gene's germline CDR1 is SGHRS and CDR2 YFSETQ. This CDR3 contains 12 residues. The CDR3 region is CASSLGWAEAFF. The full variable domain, with the rest looked up from reference TRBV5-1 and TRBJ1-1, is KAGVTQTPRYLIKTRGQQVTLSCSPISGHRSVSWYQQTPGQGLQFLFEYFSETQRNKGNFPGRFSGRQFSNSRSEMNVSTLELGDSALYLCASSLGWAEAFFGQGTRLTVV.

The chain recombines TRBV4-3 with TRBJ2-7. The CDR3 has 15 residues. Germline values: CDR1 LGHNA, CDR2 YSLEER. The CDR3 reads CASSQDVVDPYEQYF.